This T cell receptor beta chain stems from a study of beta chain features in type 1 diabetes. Study-level information: All of the samples together had roughly 110 million sorted cells examined.

After removal of 0 bases from V and 2 bases from J, the junction contained 6 bases not matched to a gene. Germline CDR1 is LGHNA and CDR2 is YSLEER. The CDR3 totals 17 residues. Isolated RNA was reverse transcribed in full, so expressed TCRB transcripts were sequenced. Approximately 3.4 million reads, on average, came from each naive, central memory and regulatory T cell sample. The protocol was immunoSEQ multiplex PCR, while the TCRdb copy is restricted to in-frame clones and leaves out a portion. The repertoire consists of 140,000 to 150,000 clones, with approximately 52% occurring once and the leading ten covering under 0.45%. Every donor provided one heparinised blood draw, which averaged around 110 mL.

V and J are TRBV4-3 and TRBJ2-1; TRBD1 matches 8 bases. The sequenced sample consisted of Tregs from blood. This receptor was identified in a man between 18 and 29 years old in good health. The CDR3 region is CASSQEPWTGTYNEQFF. In DNA, the CDR3 is TGCGCCAGCAGCCAAGAACCTTGGACAGGGACCTACAATGAGCAGTTCTTC.